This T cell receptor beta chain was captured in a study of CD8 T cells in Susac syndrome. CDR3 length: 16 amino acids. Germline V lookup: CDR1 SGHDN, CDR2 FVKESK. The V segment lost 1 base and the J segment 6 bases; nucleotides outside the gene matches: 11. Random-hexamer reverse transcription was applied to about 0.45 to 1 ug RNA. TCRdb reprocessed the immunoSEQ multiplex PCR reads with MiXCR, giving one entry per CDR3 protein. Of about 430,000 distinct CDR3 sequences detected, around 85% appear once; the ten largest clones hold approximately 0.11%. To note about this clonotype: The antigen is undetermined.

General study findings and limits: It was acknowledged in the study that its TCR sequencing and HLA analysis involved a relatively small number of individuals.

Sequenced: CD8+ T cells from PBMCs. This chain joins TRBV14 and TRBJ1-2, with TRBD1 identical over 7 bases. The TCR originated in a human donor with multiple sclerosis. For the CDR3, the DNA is TGTGCCAGCAGCCAAGGCCCTATGACAGGGATTAATGGCTACACCTTC. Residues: CASSQGPMTGINGYTF.